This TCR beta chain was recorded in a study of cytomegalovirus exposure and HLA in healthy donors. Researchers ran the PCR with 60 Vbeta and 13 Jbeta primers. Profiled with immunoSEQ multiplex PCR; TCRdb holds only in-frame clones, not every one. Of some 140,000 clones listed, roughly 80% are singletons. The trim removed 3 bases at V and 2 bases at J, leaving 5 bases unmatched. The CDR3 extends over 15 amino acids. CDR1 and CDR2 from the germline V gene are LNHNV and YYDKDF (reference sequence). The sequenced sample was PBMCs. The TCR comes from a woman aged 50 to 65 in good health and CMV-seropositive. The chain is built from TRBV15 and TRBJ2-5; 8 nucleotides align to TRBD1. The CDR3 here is CATSSSWDRQETQYF. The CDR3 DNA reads TGTGCCACCAGCAGTTCCTGGGACAGGCAAGAGACCCAGTACTTC.